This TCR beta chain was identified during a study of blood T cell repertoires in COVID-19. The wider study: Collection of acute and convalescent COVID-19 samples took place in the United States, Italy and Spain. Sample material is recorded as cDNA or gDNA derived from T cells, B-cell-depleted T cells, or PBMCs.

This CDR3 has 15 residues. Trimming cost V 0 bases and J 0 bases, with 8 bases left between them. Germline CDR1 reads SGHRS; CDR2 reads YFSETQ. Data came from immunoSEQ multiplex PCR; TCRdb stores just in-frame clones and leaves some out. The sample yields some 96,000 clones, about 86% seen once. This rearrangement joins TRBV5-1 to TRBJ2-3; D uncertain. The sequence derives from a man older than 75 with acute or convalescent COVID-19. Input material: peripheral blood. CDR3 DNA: TGCGCCAGCAGCTTGGAACGAACAAGCACAGATACGCAGTATTTT. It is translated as CASSLERTSTDTQYF.